Below, 16 T cell receptor beta chains from the same sample are listed, as sequenced in a study of immune heterogeneity within non-small cell lung tumors. The TCR beta CDR3 region underwent multiplex PCR amplification with 32 V and 13 J primers. Each CDR3 protein is one row after TCRdb ran MiXCR on the multiplex PCR reads. The table includes about 5,700 distinct CDR3 sequences, 21% detected once. Genomic DNA extracted from bulk tumor tissue served as template. A total of 600 ng was used per sample. In surgery, several biopsies were collected from each primary tumor at widely spaced sites. Those enrolled were patients newly diagnosed with untreated non-small cell lung cancer and undergoing curative surgery. The sequenced material came from lung tumor tissue. The receptors originated from a woman aged 55-69 years with non-small cell lung cancer.

This clonotype is termed medium-sized (0.01 to 0.1%). The CDR3 sequence is CATRGTNSTDTQYF. In DNA, the CDR3 is TGTGCCACCCGCGGGACAAATAGCACAGATACGCAGTATTTT. The chain uses TRBV7-9 and TRBJ2-3; TRBD1 or TRBD2 may be the D gene (6 bases each). The germline V gene encodes CDR1 SEHNR and CDR2 FQNEAQ (reference sequence). The CDR3 is 14 amino acids. Trimming cost V 10 bases and J 0 bases, with 14 bases left between them.

This clonotype occurred many times. This sequence joins TRBV20-1 and TRBJ2-5, with 8 bases that match TRBD2. Germline trimming cut 6 bases from V and 5 bases from J; bases unmatched to any gene: 11. CDR1 and CDR2 (germline): DFQATT, SNEGSKA (reference sequence). This CDR3 region has 14 residues. The CDR3 bases are TGCAGTGCAACCGGGACTAGGGATGGGGAGACCCAGTACTTC. This codes for CSATGTRDGETQYF.

The chain joins TRBV10-3 to TRBJ1-1, with a tentative D call TRBD1 (6 bases). Germline V gene data show CDR1 as ENHRY and CDR2 as SYGVKD. The V end lost 2 bases, the J end lost 0 bases, and 7 bases lay between the germline ends. This CDR3 has 14 residues. The CDR3 DNA reads as TGTGCCATCAGTGAGCAGGGGATGAACACTGAAGCTTTCTTT. Encoded protein: CAISEQGMNTEAFF.

By share, this clonotype ranks as medium-sized. The chain combines TRBV15 with TRBJ1-1, with no clear D. Germline V gives CDR1 LNHNV, CDR2 YYDKDF (reference sequence). Trimming pared 2 bases from V and 5 bases from J, leaving 6 bases between. The CDR3 is made up of 12 amino acids. The DNA of the CDR3 is TGTGCCACCAGCAGACTCGGGACTGAAGCTTTCTTT. Translated: CATSRLGTEAFF.

In this sample, this clonotype turned up a few times. This may be a read error, as it is one base from a much larger clone. The rearrangement uses TRBV15 and TRBJ2-7; TRBD1 matches 7 bases. Germline assignment: CDR1 LNHNV and CDR2 YYDKDF (reference sequence). The CDR3 is 14 amino acids. CDR3 region: CATSRDRGPYEKYF. The CDR3 DNA follows: TGTGCCACCAGCAGAGATAGGGGGCCCTACGAGAAGTACTTC. Variable domain in full (rest from reference TRBV15 and TRBJ2-7): DAMVIQNPRYQVTQFGKPVTLSCSQTLNHNVMYWYQQKSSQAPKLLFHYYDKDFNNEADTPDNFQSRRPNTSFCFLDIRSPGLGDTAMYLCATSRDRGPYEKYFGPGTRLTVT.

In its sample, this clonotype is medium-sized. This chain connects TRBV19 to TRBJ2-5; 8 bases agree with TRBD2. V lost 0 bases to trimming and J lost 5 bases; unmatched junction nucleotides: 5. The CDR3 sequence is 15 residues long. The germline CDR1 and CDR2 sequences are LNHDA and SQIVND (reference sequence). The DNA for the CDR3 is TGTGCCAGTAGTATAGATCTGGGACTAGGGGAGACCCAGTACTTC. Encoded protein: CASSIDLGLGETQYF.

Sample share makes this clonotype large (0.1 to 1%). The chain has TRBV4-2 and TRBJ2-7, with a tentative D call TRBD1 (6 bases). V lost 1 base to trimming and J lost 2 bases, with 9 bases between them. Looked up from germline, CDR1 is LGHNA and CDR2 is YNFKEQ. The CDR3 length is 14 residues. The CDR3 DNA sequence: TGTGCCAGCAGCCAAGGTGGACAGACCTACGAGCAGTACTTC. Protein product: CASSQGGQTYEQYF.

By proportion, this clonotype is medium-sized (0.01 to 0.1%). The chain recombines TRBV27 with TRBJ2-7, with 7 positions matching TRBD1. The V segment lost 5 bases and the J segment 3 bases; nucleotides outside the gene matches: 10. The CDR3 runs to 15 residues. Looked up from germline, CDR1 is MNHEY and CDR2 is SMNVEV (reference sequence). The CDR3: CASSPRQGPNYEQYF. The CDR3 nucleotides are TGTGCCAGCAGTCCCCGACAGGGTCCTAACTACGAGCAGTACTTC.

The J gene is TRBJ2-1, the V gene TRBV19; TRBD2 matches 13 bases. The junction had 2 bases not matched to a gene; V was cut back by 8 bases and J by 4 bases. The CDR3 contains 14 residues. Germline CDR1 and CDR2: LNHDA and SQIVND (reference sequence). CDR3: CASGTSGTYNEQFF. In DNA form, the CDR3 reads TGTGCCAGTGGGACTAGCGGGACGTACAATGAGCAGTTCTTC.

The chain employs TRBV6-1 and TRBJ2-7, with TRBD1 identical over 10 bases. V lost 6 bases, J lost 3 bases, and 5 bases stayed unmatched. The CDR3 sequence is 14 residues long. Germline loops: CDR1 MNHNS, CDR2 SASEGT. DNA for the CDR3: TGTGCCAGCAGACAGACAGGGGGCGTCTACGAGCAGTACTTC. It yields the protein CASRQTGGVYEQYF.

In this sample, this clonotype is medium-sized. The chain has TRBV5-1 and TRBJ1-2; 7 bases align to TRBD1. Losses at the gene ends were 4 bases for V and 1 base for J; bases not matched to a gene: 10. The CDR3 has 16 amino acids. The germline V gene has CDR1 SGHRS and CDR2 YFSETQ. CDR3 amino acids: CASSPGTAFFNYGYTF. DNA for the CDR3: TGCGCCAGCAGCCCGGGGACAGCCTTCTTTAACTATGGCTACACCTTC. The full variable domain, completed using reference TRBV5-1 and TRBJ1-2, is KAGVTQTPRYLIKTRGQQVTLSCSPISGHRSVSWYQQTPGQGLQFLFEYFSETQRNKGNFPGRFSGRQFSNSRSEMNVSTLELGDSALYLCASSPGTAFFNYGYTFGSGTRLTVV.

By sample fraction, this clonotype is medium-sized (0.01 to 0.1%). The chain is built from TRBV2 and TRBJ2-5; 8 bases are a match to TRBD2. J lost 5 bases, V lost 4 bases, and 6 bases had no gene match. This CDR3 contains 14 residues. The germline V gene has CDR1 SNHLY and CDR2 FYNNEI. CDR3 nucleotides: TGTGCCAGCAGTGGGAGCGGGAGCGGGGAGACCCAGTACTTC. Translated, it gives CASSGSGSGETQYF.

Turning to this clonotype: A much larger clone lies one base from this, so it may be a read error. V is TRBV5-1 and J is TRBJ2-7; D gene uncertain. Germline V CDR1 and CDR2: SGHRS, YFSETQ. The CDR3 is made up of 13 amino acids. V gave up 6 bases and J gave up 2 bases, with 12 bases separating them. CDR3 amino acids: CASISDGTYEQYF. The DNA for the CDR3 is TGCGCCAGCATCTCGGACGGTACCTACGAGCAGTACTTC.

A note on this clonotype: A much larger clone sits a single nucleotide away, making a read error possible. The gene calls are TRBV27 and TRBJ2-7, with 7 bases that match TRBD2. Losses at the gene ends were 11 bases for V and 6 bases for J; bases not matched to a gene: 16. This CDR3 is built from 14 residues. CDR1 is MNHEY and CDR2 is SMNVEV in the germline V gene (reference sequence). This CDR3 is CAVSLSFGGGEQYF. DNA for the CDR3: TGTGCCGTCAGTTTGAGTTTTGGGGGGGGCGAGCAGTACTTC.

Concerning this clonotype: A read error may be the cause here, since a much bigger clone is one base away. The chain uses TRBV19 and TRBJ2-3; unclear D gene. The CDR3 is 12 residues long. CDR1 and CDR2 from the germline V gene are LNHDA and SQIVND (reference sequence). Trimming took off 5 bases at V and 9 bases at J, with 12 bases between the two ends. The chain's CDR3 is CASSSINPTQYF. The CDR3 nucleotides read TGTGCCAGTAGTTCGATAAACCCCACGCAGTATTTT.

The gene calls are TRBV18 and TRBJ2-1, with TRBD1 identical over 7 bases. Per germline, CDR1 KGHSH and CDR2 LQKENI. Trimming at V came to 3 bases and at J to 7 bases, leaving 6 bases not matched to a gene. The CDR3 covers 14 residues. This CDR3 reads CASSPGTALNEQFF. In DNA, the CDR3 is TGTGCCAGCTCACCGGGGACAGCATTGAATGAGCAGTTCTTC.